In this sample, the clone carrying this T cell receptor (beta chain) turned up a few times. Its antigen remains unknown. The sample is drawn from a study of T-cell reconstitution after alpha-beta-depleted transplantation in children. Unique molecular identifiers were built into the TCRbeta library. MiXCR was run by TCRdb on the PCR reads, yielding one entry per CDR3 protein. This repertoire shows about 900,000 distinct CDR3 sequences, 25% to 35% found once; its top ten account for roughly 28%. Study outcomes and limitations: Several hundred graft clones that had expanded were reportedly the source of alpha-beta T cells about two months after transplant.

The CDR3 length is 12 residues. The V and J ends lost 5 bases and 8 bases respectively, with 9 bases between them. The sequencing used PBMCs, mostly from graft donor cells, collected 360 days after TCRalphabeta/CD19-depleted stem cell transplant. The sequence was obtained from a boy in the first two years of life who had a stem cell transplant for SCID, so the T cells may come from the graft donor. V gene TRBV12-3 or TRBV12-4 combines with J gene TRBJ1-4; D may be TRBD1 (5 bases). CDR3 in amino acids: CASSTEGEKLFF. Written as DNA, the CDR3 is TGTGCCAGCAGTACCGAGGGGGAAAAACTGTTTTTT.